Listed here are 29 T cell receptor beta chains from one sample, sequenced in a study of blood T cell repertoires in COVID-19. Profiling relied on immunoSEQ multiplex PCR, and the TCRdb table lists in-frame clones only, not all of them. Among around 91,000 clones, about 85% were seen once, and the ten largest hold 9.5% to 15%. Sequencing was done on a sample of peripheral blood. The receptor source for this set is a human donor in a cohort sampled during active COVID-19.

The rearrangement links TRBV19 to TRBJ2-7; possible D gene TRBD1, 5 bases. Germline assignment: CDR1 LNHDA and CDR2 SQIVND (reference sequence). Deletions cut 3 bases from V and 2 bases from J, with 11 bases between. CDR3 size: 14 residues. CDR3 sequence reads: CASSIQGGPYEQYF. The DNA for the CDR3 is TGTGCCAGTAGTATTCAGGGTGGCCCCTACGAGCAGTACTTC.

The V call is TRBV4-3, the J call TRBJ2-1; D may be TRBD1 (5 bases). Trimming cost V 4 bases and J 4 bases, with 8 bases left between them. In germline, CDR1 is LGHNA, CDR2 YSLEER. This CDR3 has 13 amino acids. The CDR3 nucleotides are TGCGCCAGCAGCCGGCAGGGATACAATGAGCAGTTCTTC. Its protein is CASSRQGYNEQFF.

The chain uses TRBV19 and TRBJ2-1; TRBD1 matches at 11 bases. Germline V gene lookup returns CDR1 LNHDA and CDR2 SQIVND (reference sequence). This CDR3 has 16 residues. V shed 4 bases and J 3 bases; nucleotides not matched to a gene: 5. CDR3 DNA sequence: TGTGCCAGTAGTAAAAGGGGACAGGGGGACTACAATGAGCAGTTCTTC. Encoded protein: CASSKRGQGDYNEQFF.

The rearrangement joins TRBV15 to TRBJ1-2; the match to TRBD1 covers 9 bases. Trimming took 6 bases from V and 5 from J; bases not matched to a gene: 10. This CDR3 region has 15 residues. Germline lookup yields CDR1 LNHNV and CDR2 YYDKDF (reference sequence). CDR3 bases: TGTGCCACCAGTTACCGACAGGGGGGTAATTATGGCTACACCTTC. It is translated as CATSYRQGGNYGYTF.

The table lists this clone with a few counts. The chain combines TRBV6-4 with TRBJ2-1; D ambiguous. V dropped 0 bases and J dropped 5 bases, with 11 bases sitting between them. The CDR3 has 15 amino acids. CDR1 MRHNA and CDR2 SNTAGT come from the germline V gene. In DNA, the CDR3 is TGTGCCAGCAGTGACTCTGCGGAGAGACACAATGAGCAGTTCTTC. Its protein is CASSDSAERHNEQFF.

The V gene is TRBV19, the J gene TRBJ1-3, with TRBD1 identical over 8 bases. The CDR3 spans 14 residues. Germline-derived CDR1 and CDR2 are LNHDA and SQIVND (reference sequence). V trimming: 5 bases; J trimming: 2 bases; junction bases outside the gene matches: 2. CDR3 in DNA: TGTGCCAGTAGTGTACAGGGGGCTGGAAACACCATATATTTT. Translation: CASSVQGAGNTIYF.

V and J are TRBV29-1 and TRBJ1-1, with D tentatively TRBD1 (6 bases). Germline V gene lookup returns CDR1 SQVTM and CDR2 ANQGSEA. Trimming removed 8 bases from V and 0 bases from J, with 13 bases in between. CDR3 length: 13 amino acids. The CDR3 spells CSFRTALNTEAFF. The CDR3 DNA follows: TGCAGCTTCCGGACAGCTTTGAACACTGAAGCTTTCTTT.

The chain employs TRBV24-1 and TRBJ1-1, with no clear D. Between the trimmed V and J ends, which lost 0 bases and 0 bases, there was a span of 19 bases. Germline V gene data show CDR1 as KGHDR and CDR2 as SFDVKD. The CDR3 is 19 amino acids. As DNA, the CDR3 is TGTGCCACCAGTGATTTGCGGAGTCAGTATAGCCTGATGAACACTGAAGCTTTCTTT. It translates to CATSDLRSQYSLMNTEAFF.

This chain uses TRBV27 with TRBJ2-4; TRBD2 might be the D (5 bases). V lost 6 bases and J lost 0, with 9 bases in between. Per the germline V gene, CDR1 is MNHEY and CDR2 is SMNVEV (reference sequence). The CDR3 is 14 residues long. The CDR3 DNA follows: TGTGCCAGCAGGAGCGGCCAAGCCAAAAACATTCAGTACTTC. Translated, it gives CASRSGQAKNIQYF.

This clone has just a few counts. This rearrangement joins TRBV9 to TRBJ1-3; possible D gene TRBD1, 5 bases. Germline V lookup: CDR1 SGDLS, CDR2 YYNGEE. The CDR3 has 16 residues. Trimming pared 0 bases from V and 2 bases from J, leaving 12 bases between. The CDR3 region has the DNA TGTGCCAGCAGCGTAGTCGGGGGGGTGCCTGGAAACACCATATATTTT. Encoded protein: CASSVVGGVPGNTIYF.

The V gene is TRBV12-3 or TRBV12-4, the J gene TRBJ2-5; 7 bases agree with TRBD2. Germline trimming cut 4 bases from V and 4 bases from J; bases unmatched to any gene: 3. This CDR3 contains 13 residues. DNA of the CDR3: TGTGCCAGCAGTTCCTTAGCGGGAGAGACCCAGTACTTC. It encodes CASSSLAGETQYF.

The chain employs TRBV3-1 (or the pseudogene TRBV3-2) and TRBJ2-1, with D perhaps TRBD2 (5 bases). The CDR3 totals 17 residues. V was clipped by 1 base and J by 0 bases, with 13 bases between them. Germline CDR1 LGHDT, CDR2 YNNKEL (reference sequence). The CDR3 here is CASSQGASLSSYNEQFF. The DNA for the CDR3 is TGTGCCAGCAGCCAAGGGGCTAGCCTGAGCTCCTACAATGAGCAGTTCTTC.

The V and J genes are TRBV7-2 and TRBJ1-5; weak D call: TRBD1 (5 bases). Germline assignment: CDR1 SGHTA and CDR2 FQGNSA. The V end was cut by 5 bases, the J end by 3 bases, with 14 bases between. The CDR3 is 15 residues long. CDR3 nucleotide sequence: TGTGCCAGCAGCGCGGGACCGGCCTTCAATCAGCCCCAGCATTTT. Its protein is CASSAGPAFNQPQHF.

This chain connects TRBV19 to TRBJ2-7; TRBD1 might be the D (6 bases). The germline V gene has CDR1 LNHDA and CDR2 SQIVND (reference sequence). V lost 4 bases to trimming and J lost 8 bases, with 12 bases between them. The CDR3 is 12 amino acids. CDR3 coding DNA: TGTGCCAGTAGTACGCCAGGGGAGAAGCAGTACTTC. It translates to CASSTPGEKQYF.

The genes are TRBV11-1 and TRBJ1-1; a possible D gene is TRBD1 (5 bases). Trimming stripped 8 bases from V and 1 base from J, with 11 bases between. CDR3 length equals 13 residues. The germline V gene has CDR1 SGHAT and CDR2 FQDESV (reference sequence). The CDR3 DNA reads as TGTGCCAGCCGCTGGGGGGGGAACACTGAAGCTTTCTTT. This encodes CASRWGGNTEAFF.

The chain employs TRBV7-2 and TRBJ2-4; 10 bases match TRBD2. Germline V lookup: CDR1 SGHTA, CDR2 FQGNSA. J lost 8 bases, V lost 5 bases, and 9 bases had no gene match. The CDR3 length is 15 residues. In DNA form, the CDR3 reads TGTGCCAGCAGCGTAATACTAGCGGGGCGGGACATTCAGTACTTC. It yields the protein CASSVILAGRDIQYF.

The chain couples TRBV19 to TRBJ2-7; 7 bases agree with TRBD2. V shed 4 bases and J 0 bases; nucleotides not matched to a gene: 3. Germline values: CDR1 LNHDA, CDR2 SQIVND (reference sequence). The CDR3 contains 14 residues. The CDR3: CASSTGLGSYEQYF. In nucleotides, the CDR3 is TGTGCCAGTAGTACTGGACTAGGCTCCTACGAGCAGTACTTC.

There are a few counts of this clone. The genes are TRBV28 and TRBJ2-7; D call uncertain. The ends were cut back, 7 bases at V and 0 bases at J, with 16 bases in the middle. CDR3 size: 15 residues. Germline V gene sequence: CDR1 MDHEN, CDR2 SYDVKM. The CDR3 DNA is TGTGCCAGCACTCTAGGTAGCCTCAGCTCCTACGAGCAGTACTTC. Translated, it gives CASTLGSLSSYEQYF.

The chain combines TRBV19 with TRBJ1-2, with 8 positions matching TRBD1. There are 13 residues in the CDR3. The V and J ends lost 10 bases and 4 bases, in that order; junction bases with no gene match: 8. CDR1 LNHDA and CDR2 SQIVND come from the germline V gene (reference sequence). For the CDR3, the DNA is TGTGCCACAGCGGACAGGGCGGGCTATGGCTACACCTTC. Translated: CATADRAGYGYTF. The entire variable domain, with the rest obtained from reference TRBV19 and TRBJ1-2, is as follows: DGGITQSPKYLFRKEGQNVTLSCEQNLNHDAMYWYRQDPGQGLRLIYYSQIVNDFQKGDIAEGYSVSREKKESFPLTVTSAQKNPTAFYLCATADRAGYGYTFGSGTRLTVV.

The V call is TRBV7-2, the J call TRBJ2-7; tentatively, D is TRBD2 (6 bases). The length of the CDR3 is 15 residues. Per the germline V gene, CDR1 is SGHTA and CDR2 is FQGNSA. The ends were cut back, 3 bases at V and 1 base at J, with 13 bases in the middle. CDR3 nucleotides: TGTGCCAGCAGCTTTCGGGACTCCGGGTCCTACGAGCAGTACTTC. It specifies CASSFRDSGSYEQYF.

As for this clone: An end of the junction does not agree with germline; a read error may underlie this. The chain couples TRBV6-5 to TRBJ1-1; 10 nucleotides align to TRBD1. The CDR3 has 15 residues. Germline V gene data show CDR1 as MNHEY and CDR2 as SVGAGI. This chain's CDR3 is CAAADPGTGALLMGF. The CDR3 DNA sequence: TGTGCCGCCGCGGACCCCGGGACAGGGGCCCTGTTGATGGGTTTT.

The chain carries TRBV18 and TRBJ2-5; D uncertain. The germline V and J ends were trimmed by 8 bases and 0 bases, with 25 bases remaining between them. Germline V gene lookup returns CDR1 KGHSH and CDR2 LQKENI. The CDR3 extends over 18 amino acids. In DNA form, the CDR3 reads TGTGCCAGCCCAGACCAAGGAGCACCAACCCGGTACCAAGAGACCCAGTACTTC. Translating gives CASPDQGAPTRYQETQYF.

V is TRBV10-3 and J is TRBJ2-5, with 10 nucleotides matching TRBD2. CDR1 and CDR2 from the germline V gene are ENHRY and SYGVKD. This CDR3 is built from 16 residues. The V and J ends lost 4 bases and 0 bases, in that order; junction bases with no gene match: 5. Here the CDR3 reads CAISGGLAEYQETQYF. In DNA form, the CDR3 reads TGTGCCATCAGTGGAGGACTAGCGGAGTACCAAGAGACCCAGTACTTC.

CDR3 sequence reads: CASSLDRGYHNEQFF. The CDR3 DNA reads as TGTGCCAGCAGCCTGGACAGGGGGTACCACAATGAGCAGTTCTTC. V usage is TRBV11-1 and J usage is TRBJ2-1, with 10 bases aligning to TRBD1. The CDR3 is 15 residues long. Germline V gene data show CDR1 as SGHAT and CDR2 as FQDESV (reference sequence). The V and J ends lost 5 bases and 5 bases, in that order; junction bases with no gene match: 6.

The V call is TRBV4-2, the J call TRBJ2-3; TRBD1 matches 8 bases. The CDR3 totals 18 residues. After removal of 1 base from V and 3 bases from J, the junction contained 12 bases not matched to a gene. Germline values: CDR1 LGHNA, CDR2 YNFKEQ. The CDR3 sequence is CASSQGPLLDRATDTQYF. CDR3 DNA sequence: TGTGCCAGCAGCCAAGGCCCCCTTCTGGACAGGGCAACAGATACGCAGTATTTT.

This clone has more than one count but fewer than ten. The genes are TRBV7-9 and TRBJ1-4; tentative D call: TRBD1 (5 bases). This CDR3 region has 13 residues. V was cut by 4 bases and J by 10 bases, with 13 bases left in between. Germline V gives CDR1 SEHNR, CDR2 FQNEAQ (reference sequence). Written as DNA, the CDR3 is TGTGCCAGCAGCTCGGGGAGGGGAGGAAAACTGTTTTTT. Translating it yields CASSSGRGGKLFF. The full variable domain, its missing parts supplied by reference TRBV7-9 and TRBJ1-4, is DTGVSQNPRHKITKRGQNVTFRCDPISEHNRLYWYRQTLGQGPEFLTYFQNEAQLEKSRLLSDRFSAERPKGSFSTLEIQRTEQGDSAMYLCASSSGRGGKLFFGSGTQLSVL.

The rearrangement joins TRBV6-6 to TRBJ1-2; 9 bases align to TRBD1. The germline V gene has CDR1 MNHNY and CDR2 SVGAGI (reference sequence). Losses at the gene ends were 6 bases for V and 2 bases for J; bases not matched to a gene: 7. The CDR3 has 15 amino acids. DNA of the CDR3: TGTGCCAGCAGCTCTCCAGGGACAGGGAACTATGGCTACACCTTC. It codes for CASSSPGTGNYGYTF.

The table lists this clone with a count of one. This sequence joins TRBV9 and TRBJ2-1; TRBD2 might be the D (6 bases). The CDR3 loop spans 16 amino acids. Germline V CDR1 and CDR2: SGDLS, YYNGEE. V was shortened by 3 bases and J by 9 bases, with 22 bases between the two germline ends. This CDR3 reads CASSAPSGRGFSEQFF. CDR3 in DNA: TGTGCCAGCAGCGCCCCCTCGGGGCGGGGTTTCAGTGAGCAGTTCTTC.

This sequence joins TRBV2 and TRBJ1-4; D gene uncertain. Germline assignment: CDR1 SNHLY and CDR2 FYNNEI. V lost 6 bases, J lost 3 bases, and 17 bases lay in between. The CDR3 loop spans 16 amino acids. CDR3 protein: CASSGRRAASNEKLFF. Written as DNA, the CDR3 is TGTGCCAGCAGCGGTAGGAGGGCCGCTTCTAATGAAAAACTGTTTTTT.